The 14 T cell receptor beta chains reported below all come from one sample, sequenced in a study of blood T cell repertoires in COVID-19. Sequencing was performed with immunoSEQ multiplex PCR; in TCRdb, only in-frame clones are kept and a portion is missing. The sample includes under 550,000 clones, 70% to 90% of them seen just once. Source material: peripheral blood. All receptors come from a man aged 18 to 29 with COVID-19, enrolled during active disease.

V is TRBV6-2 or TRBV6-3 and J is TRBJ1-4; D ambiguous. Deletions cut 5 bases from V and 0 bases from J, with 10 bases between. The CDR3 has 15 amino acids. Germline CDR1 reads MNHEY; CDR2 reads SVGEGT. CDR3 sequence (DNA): TGTGCCAGCAGTCAATTGGGCGCAACTAATGAAAAACTGTTTTTT. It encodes CASSQLGATNEKLFF.

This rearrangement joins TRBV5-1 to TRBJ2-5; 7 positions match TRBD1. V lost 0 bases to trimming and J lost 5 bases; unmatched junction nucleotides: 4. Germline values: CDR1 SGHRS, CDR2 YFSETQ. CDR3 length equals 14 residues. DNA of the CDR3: TGCGCCAGCAGCTTGGAAGGGGGCGGGGAGACCCAGTACTTC. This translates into CASSLEGGGETQYF.

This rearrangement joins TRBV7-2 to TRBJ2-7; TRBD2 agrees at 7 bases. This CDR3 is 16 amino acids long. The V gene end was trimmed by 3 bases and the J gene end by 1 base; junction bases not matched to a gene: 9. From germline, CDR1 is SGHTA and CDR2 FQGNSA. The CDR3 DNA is TGTGCCAGCAGCTTTTACCTATCGGGGGGATCCTACGAGCAGTACTTC. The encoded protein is CASSFYLSGGSYEQYF. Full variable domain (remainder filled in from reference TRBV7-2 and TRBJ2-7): GAGVSQSPSNKVTEKGKDVELRCDPISGHTALYWYRQSLGQGLEFLIYFQGNSAPDKSGLPSDRFSAERTGGSVSTLTIQRTQQEDSAVYLCASSFYLSGGSYEQYFGPGTRLTVT.

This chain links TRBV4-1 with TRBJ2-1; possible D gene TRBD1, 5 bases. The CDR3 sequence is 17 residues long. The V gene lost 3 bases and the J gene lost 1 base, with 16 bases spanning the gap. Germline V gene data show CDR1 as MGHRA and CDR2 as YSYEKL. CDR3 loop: CASSQAVWGVSYNEQFF. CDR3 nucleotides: TGCGCCAGCAGCCAGGCCGTCTGGGGCGTATCCTACAATGAGCAGTTCTTC.

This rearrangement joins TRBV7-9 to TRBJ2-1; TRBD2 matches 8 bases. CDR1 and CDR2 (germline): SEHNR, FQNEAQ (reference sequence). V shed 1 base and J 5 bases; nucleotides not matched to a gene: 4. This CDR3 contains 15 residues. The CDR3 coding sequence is TGTGCCAGCAGCTTAGGGACTAGCCGAAACAATGAGCAGTTCTTC. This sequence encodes CASSLGTSRNNEQFF.

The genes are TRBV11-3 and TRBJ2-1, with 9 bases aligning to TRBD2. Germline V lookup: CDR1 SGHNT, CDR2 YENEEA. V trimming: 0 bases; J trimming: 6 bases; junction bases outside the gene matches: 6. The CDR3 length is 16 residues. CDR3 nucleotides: TGTGCCAGCAGCTTAGATAGAGTAGCGGGAGCCAATGAGCAGTTCTTC. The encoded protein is CASSLDRVAGANEQFF.

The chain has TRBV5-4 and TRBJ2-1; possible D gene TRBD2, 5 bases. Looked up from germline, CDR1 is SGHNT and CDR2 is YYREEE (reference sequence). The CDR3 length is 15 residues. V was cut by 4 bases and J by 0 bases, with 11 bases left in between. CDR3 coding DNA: TGTGCCAGCAGCCGCCTGGGGAGCTCCTACAATGAGCAGTTCTTC. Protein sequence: CASSRLGSSYNEQFF.

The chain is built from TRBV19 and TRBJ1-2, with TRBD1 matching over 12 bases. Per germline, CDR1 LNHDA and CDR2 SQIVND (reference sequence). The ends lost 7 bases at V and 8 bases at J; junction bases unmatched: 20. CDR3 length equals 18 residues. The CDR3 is CASTLPSGTGGEVRGYTF. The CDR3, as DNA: TGTGCCAGTACCCTCCCCAGTGGGACAGGGGGCGAGGTTAGGGGCTACACCTTC.

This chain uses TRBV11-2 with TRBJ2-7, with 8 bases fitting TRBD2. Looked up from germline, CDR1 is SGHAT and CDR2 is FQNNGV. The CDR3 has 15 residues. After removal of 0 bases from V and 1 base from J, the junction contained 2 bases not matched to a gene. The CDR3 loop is CASSLEPGGSYEQYF. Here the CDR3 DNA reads TGTGCCAGCAGCTTAGAACCGGGGGGGTCCTACGAGCAGTACTTC.

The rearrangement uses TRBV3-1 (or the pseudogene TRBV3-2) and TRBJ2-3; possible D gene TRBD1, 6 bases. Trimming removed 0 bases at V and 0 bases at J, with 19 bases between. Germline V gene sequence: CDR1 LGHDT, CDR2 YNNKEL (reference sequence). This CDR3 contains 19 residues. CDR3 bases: TGTGCCAGCAGCCAAGATCGTTCGTATGGGGGCCTTAGCACAGATACGCAGTATTTT. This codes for CASSQDRSYGGLSTDTQYF.

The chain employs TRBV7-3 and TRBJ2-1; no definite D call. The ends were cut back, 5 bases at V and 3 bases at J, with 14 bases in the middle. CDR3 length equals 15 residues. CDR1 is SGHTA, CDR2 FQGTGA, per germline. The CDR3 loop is CASSPTRRHYNEQFF. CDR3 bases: TGTGCCAGCAGCCCCACCCGGCGGCACTACAATGAGCAGTTCTTC.

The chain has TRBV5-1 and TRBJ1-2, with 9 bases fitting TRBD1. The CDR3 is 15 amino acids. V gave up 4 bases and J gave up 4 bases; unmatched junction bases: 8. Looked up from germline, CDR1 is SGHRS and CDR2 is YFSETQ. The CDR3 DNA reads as TGCGCCAGCAGCCCGTTGAGGGGACAGGGCTATGGCTACACCTTC. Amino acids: CASSPLRGQGYGYTF.

CDR3 residues: CSVMDRLMATEAFF. The CDR3, as DNA: TGCAGCGTTATGGACAGGTTGATGGCCACTGAAGCTTTCTTT. V usage is TRBV29-1 and J usage is TRBJ1-1, with 7 bases fitting TRBD1. CDR1 is SQVTM and CDR2 is ANQGSEA in the germline V gene. The CDR3 length is 14 residues. V was clipped by 5 bases and J by 4 bases; unmatched bases: 10.

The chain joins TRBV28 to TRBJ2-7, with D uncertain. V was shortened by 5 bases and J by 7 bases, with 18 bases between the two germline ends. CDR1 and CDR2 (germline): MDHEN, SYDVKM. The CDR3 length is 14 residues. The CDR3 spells CASSRPESYREQYF. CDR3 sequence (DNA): TGTGCCAGCAGTCGGCCGGAGAGCTATAGGGAGCAGTACTTC.